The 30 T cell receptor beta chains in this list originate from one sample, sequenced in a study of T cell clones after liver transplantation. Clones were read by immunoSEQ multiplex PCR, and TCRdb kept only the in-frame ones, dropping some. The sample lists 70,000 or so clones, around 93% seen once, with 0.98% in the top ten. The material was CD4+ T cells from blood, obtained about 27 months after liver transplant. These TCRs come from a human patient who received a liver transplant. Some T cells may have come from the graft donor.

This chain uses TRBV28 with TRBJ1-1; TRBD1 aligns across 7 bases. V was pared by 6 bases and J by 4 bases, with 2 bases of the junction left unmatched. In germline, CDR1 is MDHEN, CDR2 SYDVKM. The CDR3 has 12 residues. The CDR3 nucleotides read TGTGCCAGCAGACAGGGGCCCACTGAAGCTTTCTTT. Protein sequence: CASRQGPTEAFF.

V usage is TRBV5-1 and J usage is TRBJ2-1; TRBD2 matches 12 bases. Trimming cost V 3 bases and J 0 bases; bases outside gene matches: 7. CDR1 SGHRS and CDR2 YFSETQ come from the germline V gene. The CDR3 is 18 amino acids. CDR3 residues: CASSSTGLAGVSYNEQFF. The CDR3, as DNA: TGCGCCAGCAGCTCCACGGGACTAGCGGGTGTCTCCTACAATGAGCAGTTCTTC.

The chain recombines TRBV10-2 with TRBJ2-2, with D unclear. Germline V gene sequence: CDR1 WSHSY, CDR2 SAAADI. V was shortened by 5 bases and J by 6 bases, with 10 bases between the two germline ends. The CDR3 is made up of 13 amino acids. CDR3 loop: CASSIALPGELFF. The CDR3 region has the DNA TGCGCCAGCAGTATAGCCTTGCCCGGGGAGCTGTTTTTT.

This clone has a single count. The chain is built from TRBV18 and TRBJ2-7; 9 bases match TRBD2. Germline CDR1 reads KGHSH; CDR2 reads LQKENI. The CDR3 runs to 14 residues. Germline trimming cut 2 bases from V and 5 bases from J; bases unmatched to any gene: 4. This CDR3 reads CASSPTSGSHEQYF. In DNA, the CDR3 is TGTGCCAGCTCACCAACTAGCGGGTCCCACGAGCAGTACTTC.

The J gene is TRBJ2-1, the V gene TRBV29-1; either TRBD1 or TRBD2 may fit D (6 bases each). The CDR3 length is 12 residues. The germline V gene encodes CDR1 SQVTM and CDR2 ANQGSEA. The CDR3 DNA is TGCAGGGGGGGCCGACAGGAGGGTGAGCAGTTCTTC. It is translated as CRGGRQEGEQFF.

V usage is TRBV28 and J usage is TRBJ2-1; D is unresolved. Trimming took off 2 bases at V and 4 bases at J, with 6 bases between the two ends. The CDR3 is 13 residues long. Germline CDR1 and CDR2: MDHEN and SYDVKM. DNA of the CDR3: TGTGCCAGCAGTTTAGGCGGATACAATGAGCAGTTCTTC. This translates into CASSLGGYNEQFF.

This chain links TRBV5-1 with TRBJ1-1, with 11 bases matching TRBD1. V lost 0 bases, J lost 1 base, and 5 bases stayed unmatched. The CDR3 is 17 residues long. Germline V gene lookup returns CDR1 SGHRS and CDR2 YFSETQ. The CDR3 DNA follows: TGCGCCAGCAGCTTGGAGGGACAGGGGGTGACGAACACTGAAGCTTTCTTT. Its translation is CASSLEGQGVTNTEAFF.

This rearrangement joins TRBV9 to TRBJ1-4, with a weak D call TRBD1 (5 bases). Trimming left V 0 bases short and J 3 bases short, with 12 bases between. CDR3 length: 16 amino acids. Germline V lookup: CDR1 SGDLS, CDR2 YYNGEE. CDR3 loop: CASSVDAGRANEKLFF. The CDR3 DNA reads TGTGCCAGCAGCGTAGATGCGGGGCGGGCTAATGAAAAACTGTTTTTT.

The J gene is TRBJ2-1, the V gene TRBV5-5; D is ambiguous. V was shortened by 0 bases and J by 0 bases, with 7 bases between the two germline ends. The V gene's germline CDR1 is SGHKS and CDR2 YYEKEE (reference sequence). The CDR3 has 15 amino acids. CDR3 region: CASSLGLISYNEQFF. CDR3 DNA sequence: TGTGCCAGCAGCTTGGGCCTTATCTCCTACAATGAGCAGTTCTTC.

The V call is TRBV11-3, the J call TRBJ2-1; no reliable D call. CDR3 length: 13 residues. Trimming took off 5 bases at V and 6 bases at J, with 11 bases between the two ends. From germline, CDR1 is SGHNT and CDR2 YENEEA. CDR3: CASSLGLPNEQFF. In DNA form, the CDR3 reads TGTGCCAGCAGCCTGGGCCTTCCCAATGAGCAGTTCTTC.

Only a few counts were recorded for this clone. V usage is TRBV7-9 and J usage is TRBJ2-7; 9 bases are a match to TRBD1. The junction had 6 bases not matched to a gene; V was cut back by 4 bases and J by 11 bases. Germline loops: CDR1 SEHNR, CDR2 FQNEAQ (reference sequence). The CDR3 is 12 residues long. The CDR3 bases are TGTGCCAGCAGCTCAACAGGGGGCTGGGAGTACTTC. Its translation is CASSSTGGWEYF.

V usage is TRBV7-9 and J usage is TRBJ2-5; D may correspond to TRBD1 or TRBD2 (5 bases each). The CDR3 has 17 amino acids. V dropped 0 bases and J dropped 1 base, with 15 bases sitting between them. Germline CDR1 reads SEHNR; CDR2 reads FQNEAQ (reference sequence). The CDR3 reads CASSLALGAAGQETQYF. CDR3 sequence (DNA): TGTGCCAGCAGCTTAGCGCTCGGGGCGGCAGGCCAAGAGACCCAGTACTTC.

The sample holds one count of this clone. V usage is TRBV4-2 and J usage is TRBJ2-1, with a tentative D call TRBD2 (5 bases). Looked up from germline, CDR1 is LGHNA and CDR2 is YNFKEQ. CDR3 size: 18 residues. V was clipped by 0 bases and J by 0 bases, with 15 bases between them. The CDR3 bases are TGTGCCAGCAGCCAAGATTCGGCTAGCCGGAGCTCCTACAATGAGCAGTTCTTC. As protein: CASSQDSASRSSYNEQFF.

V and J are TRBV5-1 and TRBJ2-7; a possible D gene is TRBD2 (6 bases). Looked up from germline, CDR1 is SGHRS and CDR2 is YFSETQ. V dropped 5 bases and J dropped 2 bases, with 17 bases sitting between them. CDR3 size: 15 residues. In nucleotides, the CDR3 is TGCGCCAGCAGTTCCCAGGGAGGCAGACCCTACGAGCAGTACTTC. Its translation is CASSSQGGRPYEQYF.

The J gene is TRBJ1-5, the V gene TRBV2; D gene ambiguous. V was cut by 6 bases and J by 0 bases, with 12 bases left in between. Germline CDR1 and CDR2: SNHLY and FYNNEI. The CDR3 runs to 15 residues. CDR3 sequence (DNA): TGTGCCAGCAGATTTGGGGTGACTAGCAATCAGCCCCAGCATTTT. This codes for CASRFGVTSNQPQHF. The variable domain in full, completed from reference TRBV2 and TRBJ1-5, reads EPEVTQTPSHQVTQMGQEVILRCVPISNHLYFYWYRQILGQKVEFLVSFYNNEISEKSEIFDDQFSVERPDGSNFTLKIRSTKLEDSAMYFCASRFGVTSNQPQHFGDGTRLSIL.

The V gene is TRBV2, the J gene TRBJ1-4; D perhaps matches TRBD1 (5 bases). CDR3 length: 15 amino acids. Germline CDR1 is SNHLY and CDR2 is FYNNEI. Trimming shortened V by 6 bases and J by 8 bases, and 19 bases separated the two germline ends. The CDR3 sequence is CASRVRWGSDEKLFF. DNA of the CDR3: TGTGCCAGCAGGGTTAGGTGGGGGAGCGACGAAAAACTGTTTTTT.

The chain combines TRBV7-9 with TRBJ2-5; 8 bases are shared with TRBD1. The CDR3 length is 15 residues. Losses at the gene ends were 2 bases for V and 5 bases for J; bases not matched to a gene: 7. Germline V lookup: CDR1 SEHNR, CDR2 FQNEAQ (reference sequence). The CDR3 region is CASSLWPGGAETQYF. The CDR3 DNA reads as TGTGCCAGCAGCTTATGGCCAGGGGGCGCGGAGACCCAGTACTTC.

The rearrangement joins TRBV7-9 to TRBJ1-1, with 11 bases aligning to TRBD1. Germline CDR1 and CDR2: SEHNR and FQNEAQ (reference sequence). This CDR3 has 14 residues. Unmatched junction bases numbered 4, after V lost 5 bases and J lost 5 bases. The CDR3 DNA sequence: TGTGCCAGCAGCCAGGGACAGGGGGAAACTGAAGCTTTCTTT. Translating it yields CASSQGQGETEAFF. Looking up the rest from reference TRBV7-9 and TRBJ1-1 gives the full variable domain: DTGVSQNPRHKITKRGQNVTFRCDPISEHNRLYWYRQTLGQGPEFLTYFQNEAQLEKSRLLSDRFSAERPKGSFSTLEIQRTEQGDSAMYLCASSQGQGETEAFFGQGTRLTVV.

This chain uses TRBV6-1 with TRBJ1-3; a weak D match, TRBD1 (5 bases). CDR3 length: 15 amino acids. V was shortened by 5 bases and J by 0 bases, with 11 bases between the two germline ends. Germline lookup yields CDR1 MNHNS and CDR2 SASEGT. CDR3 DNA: TGTGCCAGCAGTAAGGGACCCAGCTCTGGAAACACCATATATTTT. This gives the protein CASSKGPSSGNTIYF.

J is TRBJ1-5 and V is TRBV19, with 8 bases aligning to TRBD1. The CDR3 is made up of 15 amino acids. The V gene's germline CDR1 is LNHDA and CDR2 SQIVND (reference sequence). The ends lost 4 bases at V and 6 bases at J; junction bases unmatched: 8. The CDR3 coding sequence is TGTGCCAGTAGTACGCAGGGGGCGTCGAGTCAGCCCCAGCATTTT. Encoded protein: CASSTQGASSQPQHF.

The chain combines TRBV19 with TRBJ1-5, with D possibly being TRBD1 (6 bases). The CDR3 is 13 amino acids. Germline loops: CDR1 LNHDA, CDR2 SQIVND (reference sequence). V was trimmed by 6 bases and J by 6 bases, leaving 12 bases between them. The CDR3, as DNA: TGTGCCAGTAGGGGGGCCCCCGTTCAGCCCCAGCATTTT. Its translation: CASRGAPVQPQHF.

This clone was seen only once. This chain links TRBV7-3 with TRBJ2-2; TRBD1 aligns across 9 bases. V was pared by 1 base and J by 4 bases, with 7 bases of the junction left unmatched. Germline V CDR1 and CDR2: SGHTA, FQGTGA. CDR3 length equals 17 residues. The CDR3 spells CASSLKPGDRATGELFF. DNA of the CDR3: TGTGCCAGCAGCTTAAAACCCGGGGACAGGGCCACCGGGGAGCTGTTTTTT. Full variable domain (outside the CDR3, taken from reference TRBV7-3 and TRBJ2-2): GAGVSQTPSNKVTEKGKYVELRCDPISGHTALYWYRQSLGQGPEFLIYFQGTGAADDSGLPNDRFFAVRPEGSVSTLKIQRTERGDSAVYLCASSLKPGDRATGELFFGEGSRLTVL.

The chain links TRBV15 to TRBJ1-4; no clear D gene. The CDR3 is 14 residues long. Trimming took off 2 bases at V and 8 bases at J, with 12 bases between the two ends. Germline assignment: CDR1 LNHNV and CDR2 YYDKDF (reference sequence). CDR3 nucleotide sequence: TGTGCCACCAGCAGAAACACGGCGAAGGAAAAACTGTTTTTT. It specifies CATSRNTAKEKLFF.

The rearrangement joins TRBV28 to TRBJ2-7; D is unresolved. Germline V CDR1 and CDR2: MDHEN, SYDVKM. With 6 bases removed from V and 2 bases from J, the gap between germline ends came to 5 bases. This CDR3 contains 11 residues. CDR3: CASSTAYEQYF. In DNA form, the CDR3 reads TGTGCCAGCAGCACAGCCTACGAGCAGTACTTC.

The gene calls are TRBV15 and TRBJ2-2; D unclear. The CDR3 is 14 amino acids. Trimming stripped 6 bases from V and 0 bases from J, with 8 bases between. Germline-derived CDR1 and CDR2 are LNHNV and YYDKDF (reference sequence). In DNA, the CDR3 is TGTGCCACCAGAACCAGCGCGAACACCGGGGAGCTGTTTTTT. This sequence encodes CATRTSANTGELFF. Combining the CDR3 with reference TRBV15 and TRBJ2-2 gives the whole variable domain DAMVIQNPRYQVTQFGKPVTLSCSQTLNHNVMYWYQQKSSQAPKLLFHYYDKDFNNEADTPDNFQSRRPNTSFCFLDIRSPGLGDTAMYLCATRTSANTGELFFGEGSRLTVL.

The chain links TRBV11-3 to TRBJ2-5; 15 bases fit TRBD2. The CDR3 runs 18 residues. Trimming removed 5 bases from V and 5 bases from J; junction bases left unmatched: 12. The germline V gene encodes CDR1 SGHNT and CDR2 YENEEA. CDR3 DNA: TGTGCCAGCAGCCGTGAGGGGGGACTAGCGGGAGGCGGGGAGACCCAGTACTTC. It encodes CASSREGGLAGGGETQYF.

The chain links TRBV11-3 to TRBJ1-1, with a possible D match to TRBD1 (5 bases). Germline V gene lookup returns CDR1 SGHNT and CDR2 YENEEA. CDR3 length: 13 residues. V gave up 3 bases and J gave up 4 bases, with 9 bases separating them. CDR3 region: CASSFAGTTEAFF. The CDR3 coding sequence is TGTGCCAGCAGCTTCGCAGGGACCACTGAAGCTTTCTTT.

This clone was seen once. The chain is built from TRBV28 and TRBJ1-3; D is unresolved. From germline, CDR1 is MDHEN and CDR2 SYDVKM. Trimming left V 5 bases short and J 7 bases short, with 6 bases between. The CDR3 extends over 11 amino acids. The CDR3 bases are TGTGCCAGCAGTCTCACCAACACCATATATTTT. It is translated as CASSLTNTIYF.

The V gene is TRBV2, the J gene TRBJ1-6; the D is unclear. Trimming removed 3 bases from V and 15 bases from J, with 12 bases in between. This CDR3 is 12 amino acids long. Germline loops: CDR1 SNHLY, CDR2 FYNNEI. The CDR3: CASSESLNRLHF. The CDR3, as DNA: TGTGCCAGCAGTGAGTCCTTAAATCGCCTCCACTTT.

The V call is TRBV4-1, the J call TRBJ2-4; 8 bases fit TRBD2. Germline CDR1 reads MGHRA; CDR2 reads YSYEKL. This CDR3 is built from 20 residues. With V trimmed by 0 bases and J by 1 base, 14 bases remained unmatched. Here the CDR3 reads CASSQDVVAGRLVAKNIQYF. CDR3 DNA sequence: TGCGCCAGCAGCCAAGATGTAGTAGCGGGACGGTTGGTGGCCAAAAACATTCAGTACTTC.